This TCR beta chain stems from a study of cytomegalovirus exposure and HLA in healthy donors. Regarding the study as a whole: It was likely that a cluster of highly shared sequence variants was a sequencing artifact.

Germline assignment: CDR1 MGHRA and CDR2 YSYEKL. The CDR3 covers 15 residues. V was pared by 4 bases and J by 0 bases, with 2 bases of the junction left unmatched. Both 60 Vbeta primers and 13 Jbeta primers went into the PCR. Using immunoSEQ multiplex PCR, the repertoire was profiled, and TCRdb retains in-frame clones only, with some absent. Of approximately 150,000 clones detected, around 80% appear once; the ten largest clones hold approximately 1.8%. As regards this clone: Its specificity is not known.

The origin of this receptor is a man aged 35-49 years in good health and CMV-seronegative. The chain joins TRBV4-1 to TRBJ2-7, with 11 nucleotides matching TRBD1. Sequencing used PBMCs. CDR3 in DNA: TGCGCCAGCAGCCTCGGACAGGGGGCCTCCTACGAGCAGTACTTC. The encoded protein is CASSLGQGASYEQYF.